This entry describes one T cell receptor beta chain. What it binds is not known. This record belongs to a study of blood T cells in healthy people across ages. The CDR3 has 14 amino acids. Germline CDR1 reads LGHDT; CDR2 reads YNNKEL (reference sequence). Primers used in a second PCR of roughly 7 to 12 cycles were a sample-barcoded 5' primer and a J-beta primer mix. The template-switch adaptor was a 5' adaptor with 12 random nucleotides. It tagged each cDNA molecule. MiXCR was run by TCRdb on the 5' RACE reads, yielding one entry per CDR3 protein. In the table there are roughly 1.6 million distinct CDR3 sequences, roughly 32% of which are singletons. General observations from the study: Roughly linear declines in TCR beta diversity per million T cells occurred with age.

Sequencing was done on a sample of blood. This receptor was obtained from a woman younger than 45 in good health. This rearrangement joins TRBV3-1 to TRBJ2-7; TRBD1 might be the D (9 bases). With the DNA end fitting TRBJ2-5 better, the J assignment may be wrong. Here the CDR3 DNA reads TGTGCCAGCAGCGACGGGACAGGGACTAGGACCCAGTACTTC. Protein sequence: CASSDGTGTRTQYF.